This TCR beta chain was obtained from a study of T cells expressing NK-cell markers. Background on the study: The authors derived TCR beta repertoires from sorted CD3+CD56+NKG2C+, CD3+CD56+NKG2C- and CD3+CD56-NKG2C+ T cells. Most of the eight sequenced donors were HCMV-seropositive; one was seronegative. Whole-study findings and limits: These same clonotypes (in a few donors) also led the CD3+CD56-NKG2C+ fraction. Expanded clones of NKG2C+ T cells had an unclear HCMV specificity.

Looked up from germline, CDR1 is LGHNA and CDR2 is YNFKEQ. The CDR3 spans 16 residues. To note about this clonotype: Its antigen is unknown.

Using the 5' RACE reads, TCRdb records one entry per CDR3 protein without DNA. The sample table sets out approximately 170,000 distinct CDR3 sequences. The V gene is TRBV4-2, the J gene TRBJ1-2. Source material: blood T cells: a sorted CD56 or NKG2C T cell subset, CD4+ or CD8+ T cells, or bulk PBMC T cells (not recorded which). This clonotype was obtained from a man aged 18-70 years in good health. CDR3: CASSQELQTKNYGYTF.